The rows below give T cell receptor beta chains drawn from one sample of a study of vaccination effects on CD4 cells after COVID-19. These receptors are not linked to any known antigen. Profiled with immunoSEQ multiplex PCR; TCRdb holds only in-frame clones, not every one. The table has tens of thousands of clones, about 72% seen once. The sample consisted of CD4+ T cells from PBMCs cultured with HCoV-NL63 spike peptides, taken before COVID-19 vaccination. Every receptor here comes from a human donor who received a COVID-19 vaccine. CDR3s include the opening cysteine and the closing phenylalanine or tryptophan.

>TRBV6-5|TRBJ1-4
CASRDSPGKLFF
>TRBV2|TRBJ2-1
CASSRDVYNEQFF
>TRBV10-3|TRBJ1-3
CAISEEPRMGNTIYF
>TRBV5-8|TRBJ2-1
CASSPDSGRFF
>TRBV11-2|TRBJ1-4
CASSPRSREKLFF
>TRBV9|TRBJ2-1
CASSGRLAREAEQFF
>TRBV9|TRBJ2-2
CASSVVGGELFF
>TRBV2|TRBJ2-5
CASSATGFQETQYF
>TRBV24-1|TRBJ2-5
CATSDPEETQYF
>TRBV30|TRBJ1-6
CAWSAGQGFAPLHF
>TRBV5-1|TRBJ1-5
CASSLDQGVAPQHF
>TRBV7-3|TRBJ2-1
CASSLYSGPPNEQFF
>TRBV3-1/TRBV3-2|TRBJ1-2
CASSQDGSYGYTF
>TRBV27|TRBJ1-1
CASILQGRGEAFF
>TRBV2|TRBJ1-5
CASSVGSIQPQHF
>TRBV6-5|TRBJ2-3
CASSSSTDTQYF
>TRBV7-2|TRBJ2-3
CASSRWTGRTDTQYF
>TRBV18|TRBJ1-5
CASSPGGYSNQPQHF
>TRBV10-2|TRBJ1-2
CAISPGRNYGYTF
>TRBV30|TRBJ1-1
CAWSIRDKAFF
>TRBV19|TRBJ1-1
CASQGAWGAFF
>TRBV5-4|TRBJ2-5
CASSPPGGETQYF
>TRBV19|TRBJ1-5
CASSIVGVVNQPQHF
>TRBV7-2|TRBJ1-5
CASSLAGHNQPQHF
>TRBV28|TRBJ1-3
CASSFDKRGNTIYF
>TRBV6-5|TRBJ1-1
CASSYEASNTEAFF
>TRBV5-1|TRBJ1-5
CASSPEGGSQPQHF
>TRBV24-1|TRBJ2-2
CATSDLDLGTGHTGELFF
>TRBV24-1|TRBJ2-1
CATSEASSSDEQFF
>TRBV5-1|TRBJ2-1
CASSLGPQGNNEQFF